One and the same sample provided the 22 T cell receptor beta chains below, sequenced in a study of blood T cell repertoires in COVID-19. The table came from immunoSEQ multiplex PCR; TCRdb's copy has only in-frame clones and leaves some out. The sample contains 150,000 to 200,000 clones, more than 70% of which appear only once. The sample taken for sequencing was peripheral blood. Source of these receptors: a man in his forties with active or convalescent COVID-19.

The chain uses TRBV5-1 and TRBJ2-3, with D possibly matching TRBD1 (5 bases). Looked up from germline, CDR1 is SGHRS and CDR2 is YFSETQ. CDR3 size: 18 residues. V lost 0 bases and J 1 base, leaving 18 bases between the germline ends. For the CDR3, the DNA is TGCGCCAGCAGCTTGGCCAAGTATTCAGGGTTACGCACAGATACGCAGTATTTT. Translating it yields CASSLAKYSGLRTDTQYF.

This chain joins TRBV5-5 and TRBJ1-2; unclear D gene. The germline V gene has CDR1 SGHKS and CDR2 YYEKEE (reference sequence). Trimming removed 0 bases at V and 5 bases at J, with 11 bases between. The CDR3 length is 14 residues. CDR3 loop: CASSLEVNSYGYTF. DNA for the CDR3: TGTGCCAGCAGCTTGGAAGTTAACTCATATGGCTACACCTTC.

This clone was found once. The CDR3 region is CAISTVVRAGTEAFF. CDR3 DNA sequence: TGTGCCATCAGTACCGTCGTCAGAGCGGGCACTGAAGCTTTCTTT. The chain combines TRBV10-3 with TRBJ1-1; no clear D. V was shortened by 5 bases and J by 4 bases, with 17 bases between the two germline ends. In germline, CDR1 is ENHRY, CDR2 SYGVKD. The CDR3 spans 15 residues.

The chain combines TRBV6-5 with TRBJ2-3; maybe TRBD2 (5 bases). Per germline, CDR1 MNHEY and CDR2 SVGAGI. The germline V and J ends were trimmed by 8 bases and 1 base, with 16 bases remaining between them. This CDR3 contains 15 residues. The CDR3 spells CASESGKLGTDTQYF. Here the CDR3 DNA reads TGTGCCAGCGAGTCGGGGAAATTGGGCACAGATACGCAGTATTTT.

V gene TRBV7-2 combines with J gene TRBJ2-7; 8 bases are a match to TRBD2. The CDR3 sequence is 14 residues long. With 3 bases clipped from V and 6 bases from J, the junction kept 7 bases outside the gene matches. Germline CDR1 is SGHTA and CDR2 is FQGNSA. This CDR3 reads CASSLRGVPVEQYF. In DNA form, the CDR3 reads TGTGCCAGCAGCTTGCGGGGGGTCCCCGTCGAGCAGTACTTC. The entire variable domain, with the rest obtained from reference TRBV7-2 and TRBJ2-7, is as follows: GAGVSQSPSNKVTEKGKDVELRCDPISGHTALYWYRQSLGQGLEFLIYFQGNSAPDKSGLPSDRFSAERTGGSVSTLTIQRTQQEDSAVYLCASSLRGVPVEQYFGPGTRLTVT.

This sequence joins TRBV5-4 and TRBJ1-2; TRBD1 matches 11 bases. Germline V gene sequence: CDR1 SGHNT, CDR2 YYREEE (reference sequence). The CDR3 runs 16 residues. V shed 4 bases and J 5 bases; nucleotides not matched to a gene: 10. The CDR3 sequence: CASSEGQGGKLYGYTF. The CDR3 bases are TGTGCCAGCAGCGAGGGACAGGGGGGTAAATTGTATGGCTACACCTTC.

This clone was seen only a few times. The chain is built from TRBV18 and TRBJ1-5; D perhaps matches TRBD1 (6 bases). V dropped 1 base and J dropped 2 bases, with 21 bases sitting between them. Germline V gene data show CDR1 as KGHSH and CDR2 as LQKENI. CDR3 length equals 19 residues. The CDR3 loop is CASSPRALQGSVGNQPQHF. Here the CDR3 DNA reads TGTGCCAGCTCACCACGAGCACTGCAGGGGTCGGTGGGCAATCAGCCCCAGCATTTT.

The chain couples TRBV5-8 to TRBJ1-6; 7 positions agree with TRBD1. Germline CDR1 and CDR2: SGHTS and YDEGEE. V lost 4 bases, J lost 4 bases, and 8 bases stayed unmatched. This CDR3 comprises 16 residues. In nucleotides, the CDR3 is TGTGCCAGCAGCCACACAGGGGACCGTTATAATTCACCCCTCCACTTT. Amino acids: CASSHTGDRYNSPLHF.

This clone was seen only a few times. The CDR3 reads CASSITLGGDSPLHF. The CDR3 nucleotides are TGTGCCAGCAGCATTACCCTAGGGGGAGATTCACCCCTCCACTTT. This rearrangement joins TRBV3-1 (or the pseudogene TRBV3-2) to TRBJ1-6; tentatively, D is TRBD1 (6 bases). Germline V gene sequence: CDR1 LGHDT, CDR2 YNNKEL (reference sequence). Trimming stripped 5 bases from V and 8 bases from J, with 16 bases between. The CDR3 runs to 15 residues.

In its sample, this clone was seen many times. The CDR3 coding sequence is TGTGCCAGCTCACTGGACAACGGACGGGGAGGGGATGAAAAACTGTTTTTT. Protein: CASSLDNGRGGDEKLFF. The chain carries TRBV18 and TRBJ1-4; D is possibly TRBD1 (5 bases). The CDR3 loop spans 17 amino acids. Trimming cost V 4 bases and J 6 bases, with 21 bases left between them. The germline gives CDR1 KGHSH, CDR2 LQKENI.

This sequence joins TRBV30 and TRBJ2-5; 10 nucleotides line up with TRBD2. The CDR3 consists of 14 residues. Germline V CDR1 and CDR2: GTSNPN, SVGIG (reference sequence). Germline trimming cut 0 bases from V and 2 bases from J; bases unmatched to any gene: 0. CDR3: CAWSVLAGQETQYF. For the CDR3, the DNA is TGTGCCTGGAGTGTACTAGCGGGACAAGAGACCCAGTACTTC.

This chain joins TRBV5-5 and TRBJ2-6; the D is unclear. Trimming removed 2 bases at V and 0 bases at J, with 3 bases between. This CDR3 comprises 14 residues. Per germline, CDR1 SGHKS and CDR2 YYEKEE (reference sequence). The CDR3 is CASSFSSGANVLTF. The CDR3, as DNA: TGTGCCAGCAGCTTCTCCTCTGGGGCCAACGTCCTGACTTTC.

The V and J genes are TRBV12-5 and TRBJ2-7; D might be TRBD2 (6 bases). V was shortened by 3 bases and J by 3 bases, with 18 bases between the two germline ends. The CDR3 contains 16 residues. In germline, CDR1 is LGHNT, CDR2 FRNRAP. The CDR3 DNA reads as TGTGCTAGTGGTTTCGCGTTTAGCGGCGCCGACTACGAGCAGTACTTC. Its protein product is CASGFAFSGADYEQYF.

The chain couples TRBV6-1 to TRBJ1-3; TRBD1 matches at 8 bases. Losses at the gene ends were 4 bases for V and 1 base for J; bases not matched to a gene: 9. This CDR3 comprises 17 residues. Germline-derived CDR1 and CDR2 are MNHNS and SASEGT. The CDR3 reads CASSAGTGIRSGNTIYF. The CDR3 nucleotides are TGTGCCAGCAGTGCCGGGACAGGTATTAGGTCTGGAAACACCATATATTTT.

The chain couples TRBV19 to TRBJ1-1; 11 bases line up with TRBD1. Per germline, CDR1 LNHDA and CDR2 SQIVND (reference sequence). The V and J ends lost 3 bases and 6 bases, in that order; junction bases with no gene match: 15. The CDR3 loop spans 18 amino acids. The CDR3 protein is CASSMLPRTGGGGAEAFF. The CDR3 DNA reads TGTGCCAGTAGTATGCTCCCCCGGACAGGGGGCGGAGGGGCTGAAGCTTTCTTT.

V gene TRBV6-1 combines with J gene TRBJ1-2; D gene ambiguous. The germline V and J ends were trimmed by 1 base and 2 bases, with 5 bases remaining between them. The V gene's germline CDR1 is MNHNS and CDR2 SASEGT. The CDR3 length is 13 residues. In DNA, the CDR3 is TGTGCCAGCAGTGAAGGGCGGAACTATGGCTACACCTTC. Translated: CASSEGRNYGYTF.

The chain combines TRBV6-1 with TRBJ1-5; tentatively, D is TRBD1 (5 bases). Trimming cost V 2 bases and J 6 bases, with 11 bases left between them. This CDR3 comprises 14 residues. The germline V gene encodes CDR1 MNHNS and CDR2 SASEGT. The CDR3 loop is CASSERQGTQPQHF. The DNA of the CDR3 is TGTGCCAGCAGTGAACGGCAGGGTACTCAGCCCCAGCATTTT.

The CDR3 coding sequence is TGTGCCACCAGCAGAGAGGTGTATCAGGGGGAATACGAGCAGTACTTC. Residues: CATSREVYQGEYEQYF. This sequence joins TRBV15 and TRBJ2-7; 7 bases are shared with TRBD1. CDR3 length equals 16 residues. Germline V gene lookup returns CDR1 LNHNV and CDR2 YYDKDF (reference sequence). J was trimmed by 4 bases and V by 0 bases; bases with no gene match: 9. Variable domain in full (rest from reference TRBV15 and TRBJ2-7): DAMVIQNPRYQVTQFGKPVTLSCSQTLNHNVMYWYQQKSSQAPKLLFHYYDKDFNNEADTPDNFQSRRPNTSFCFLDIRSPGLGDTAMYLCATSREVYQGEYEQYFGPGTRLTVT.

The chain recombines TRBV28 with TRBJ1-1, with 9 bases aligning to TRBD1. Trimming at V came to 5 bases and at J to 4 bases, leaving 26 bases not matched to a gene. The CDR3 has 21 amino acids. CDR1 is MDHEN, CDR2 SYDVKM, per germline. For the CDR3, the DNA is TGTGCCAGCAGTAAACAAGGGACAGGGTATTGGGTTGAGATAGGGAGCACTGAAGCTTTCTTT. It translates to CASSKQGTGYWVEIGSTEAFF.

The gene calls are TRBV4-2 and TRBJ1-5, with 10 bases matching TRBD1. The germline gives CDR1 LGHNA, CDR2 YNFKEQ. The junction had 10 bases not matched to a gene; V was cut back by 4 bases and J by 1 base. CDR3 length: 18 amino acids. The CDR3 region has the DNA TGTGCCAGCAGCCCCGGGACAGGGGAGTATCGGAGCAATCAGCCCCAGCATTTT. Translation gives CASSPGTGEYRSNQPQHF.

The rearrangement uses TRBV19 and TRBJ1-3, with 8 bases lining up with TRBD1. CDR1 is LNHDA, CDR2 SQIVND, per germline (reference sequence). The CDR3 totals 15 residues. Trimming at V came to 9 bases and at J to 4 bases, leaving 11 bases not matched to a gene. CDR3 region: CASAETGVSGNTIYF. CDR3 nucleotide sequence: TGTGCCAGCGCCGAGACAGGGGTATCGGGAAACACCATATATTTT.

The rearrangement joins TRBV6-6 to TRBJ2-5; D unresolved. V dropped 6 bases and J dropped 7 bases, with 21 bases sitting between them. CDR1 is MNHNY, CDR2 SVGAGI, per germline (reference sequence). The CDR3 contains 15 residues. The CDR3 DNA reads TGTGCCAGCAGCCCTCTATTTTTAGGCGCGGCGACCCAGTACTTC. It translates to CASSPLFLGAATQYF.